The present TCR beta chain was sequenced within a study of CD8+ T cells in alopecia areata (dated by TCRdb to the late 2010s). Regarding the research as a whole: The treated patients took part in an open-label pilot trial in which moderate-to-severe alopecia areata was treated with oral tofacitinib at 5 to 10 mg twice daily. Tofacitinib was administered for 6 to 18 months, and 6 months of follow-up off drug were then conducted to assess delayed response and recurrence. The study used high-throughput TCRbeta sequencing to examine T cell clonal expansion in alopecia areata, in both the C3H/HeJ mouse model and human patients. Scalp tissue and sorted CD4+ and CD8+ peripheral blood T cells from patchy and totalis/universalis alopecia areata patients and from healthy controls were covered by human TCRbeta sequencing. Biopsies were taken from tofacitinib-treated patients at baseline and at 4 and 24 weeks of treatment, and a later scalp biopsy was taken in several of the tofacitinib-treated patients. Clonality in the scalp was compared among normal scalp (n=4), patchy alopecia areata scalp (n=8), and alopecia totalis/universalis scalp (n=8). The RNA source kit depended on sample type: the PAXgene miRNA kit for fixed scalp, the miRNeasy kit for PBMCs, and the RNeasy kit for mouse skin. immunoSEQ multiplex PCR using 35 Vbeta forward primers and 13 Jbeta reverse primers was used to amplify TCRbeta CDR3 regions. The investigation overall reported the following: Scalp TCR repertoire analysis is complicated because resident alphabeta T cells in normal human skin are also sequenced, whereas mouse skin is dominated by gammadelta T cells. TCR sequences shared between patients were less clear than in mice, possibly partly because of HLA diversity in the patient population. Compared with normal scalp, lesional scalp had higher clonality and more expanded CD8+ clones, particularly in alopecia totalis/universalis, a pattern that suggests antigenic drive.

Receptor libraries were prepared by the immunoSEQ multiplex PCR assay. To provide template for TCR sequencing, every sample had RNA extracted and reverse transcribed into cDNA. First-strand cDNA was synthesized with SuperScript III using a 2:1 mix of oligo-dT and random hexamers. A synthetic immune receptor repertoire was used to assess amplification bias, and residual bias was removed computationally. Processing in the source paper ran as follows. Raw reads were preprocessed to remove errors, and CDR3 was defined by IMGT conventions from the conserved cysteine to phenylalanine. Clonality was computed as 1 minus the Shannon entropy, with the entropy normalized by log2 of the number of productive unique TCRs. CD4 or CD8 identity of scalp clones was inferred by cross-referencing scalp TCRbeta sequences with sorted blood CD4 and CD8 repertoires. The clones in this table, taken by TCRdb from immuneACCESS, are in-frame only. Not every clone is retained; where verified, under half of the shortfall comes from an unresolved V gene, and the cause of the rest is unknown. V, J and clone size are taken as reported in that table, and D and trimming were inferred from the DNA itself. This sample holds 120,000 to 150,000 clones; approximately 87% were observed only once. More than 12% of the sample lies in the top ten.

About this clone itself: No antigen is known for it. No quality values exist for individual bases; no much larger clone is one base distant.

The CDR3 runs 14 amino acids, cysteine and phenylalanine included. This entry keeps only the CDR3 DNA: 42 bases, framed from base 1. The trim is 0 bases for V and 6 bases for J, with a gap of 12 bases between the germline ends. CDR1 and CDR2, looked up from the germline V gene, are SGHRS and YFSETQ. Per the publication, the time point label means: baseline before oral tofacitinib. Lesional scalp punch biopsies and peripheral blood were collected from alopecia areata patients. PBMCs were isolated by density centrifugation and stained for CD3, CD4 and CD8, and CD4+ and CD8+ T cells were sorted on a FACSAria.

The receptor chain draws on TRBV5-1 and TRBJ1-1, with the D segment identity uncertain. The origin of this receptor is a human donor with alopecia areata. Specimen: CD8+ T cells sorted from blood, collected at week 0. The nucleotide sequence is given as TGCGCCAGCAGCTTGGCCGGGTGGGTCCCTGAAGCTTTCTTT. The translation is CASSLAGWVPEAFF.